A selection of T cell receptor beta chains follows, all from one sample in a study of blood T cell repertoires in COVID-19. Here immunoSEQ multiplex PCR was the method, and the copy in TCRdb shows in-frame clones only, minus some. The sample includes roughly 110,000 clones, around 88% seen only once; the top ten take 6.8%. The sequenced sample was peripheral blood. The receptor set was obtained from a man over 45 with active or convalescent COVID-19. Both conserved end residues are part of each CDR3. D genes are given only for firm matches. Clone size is stated in some rows and not others, as once, few, many or a class when expanded.

>TRBV7-9|.|.|TRBJ1-2
TGTGCCAGCAGCTACGGGTCGCTCGGCGGGGACTATGGCTACACCTTC
CASSYGSLGGDYGYTF
>TRBV27|.|TRBD1|TRBJ2-5
TGTGCCAGCATTCTACGGCCCGGGACAGTCCTAGAGACCCAGTACTTC
CASILRPGTVLETQYF
>TRBV30|.|.|TRBJ1-1
TGTGCCTGGAGTGCGGTGGAGGACACTGAAGCTTTCTTT
CAWSAVEDTEAFF
>TRBV5-4|.|TRBD1|TRBJ2-7
TGTGCCAGCAGCTCGGGACAGACCTTGGAGCAGTACTTC
CASSSGQTLEQYF
>TRBV2|.|TRBD1|TRBJ2-2
TGTGCCAGCAGTTCACCTCTGACAGGGATCCCCGGGGAGCTGTTTTTT
CASSSPLTGIPGELFF
>TRBV11-2|.|TRBD1|TRBJ2-7
TGTGCCAGCAGCTTGGGGACAGGCGGGACTTACGAGCAGTACTTC
CASSLGTGGTYEQYF
>TRBV9|.|.|TRBJ2-1
TGTGCCAGCAGCCGGGACTTGAGCTCCTACAATGAGCAGTTCTTC
CASSRDLSSYNEQFF
>TRBV6-4|.|.|TRBJ2-3
TGTGCCAGCAGTCCTGGGCCCCAGCCCACAGATACGCAGTATTTT
CASSPGPQPTDTQYF
>TRBV19|.|.|TRBJ2-1
TGTGCCAGTAGTATCTCAGCGAACTCCTACAATGAGCAGTTCTTC
CASSISANSYNEQFF
>TRBV12-3/TRBV12-4|.|TRBD2|TRBJ2-5
TGTGCCAGCCGGGGGGAAGAGACCCAGTACTTC
CASRGEETQYF
>TRBV28|.|.|TRBJ2-7
TGTGCCAGCACTACCCCCCCACTCCGTGAGTACTTC
CASTTPPLREYF
>TRBV28|.|TRBD2|TRBJ2-5
TGTGCCAGCAGTCCAATAGCGGGAGGGCCTCAAGAGACCCAGTACTTC
CASSPIAGGPQETQYF
>TRBV18|.|.|TRBJ2-7
TGTGCCAGCTCACCCCGGGACATCTCCTACGAGCAGTACTTC
CASSPRDISYEQYF
>TRBV5-1|.|.|TRBJ2-7
TGCGCCAGCAGTCCCCTCAGGGGTGTCGAGCAGTACTTC
CASSPLRGVEQYF
>TRBV27|.|.|TRBJ2-4
TGTGCCAGCAGTCTATACCTTACAGGGGCCAAAAACATTCAGTACTTC
CASSLYLTGAKNIQYF
>TRBV20-1|.|.|TRBJ1-1
TGCAGTGCCCTGAGTACTGAAGCTTTCTTT
CSALSTEAFF
>TRBV6-5|.|TRBD1|TRBJ1-2
TGTGCCAGTGCTGACAGGGCAAACTATGGCTACACCTTC
CASADRANYGYTF
>TRBV18|.|.|TRBJ1-3
TGTGCCAGCTCACCTCGGGACATCTCTGGAAACACCATATATTTT
CASSPRDISGNTIYF
>TRBV29-1|.|TRBD2|TRBJ2-1
TGCAGCGTTGTGCTTAGGTGGGAGGGAGAGCAGTTCTTC
CSVVLRWEGEQFF
>TRBV28|.|TRBD1|TRBJ1-2
TGTGCCAGCGGGGACAGAATCTATGGCTACACCTTC
CASGDRIYGYTF
>TRBV27|.|TRBD2|TRBJ2-1
TGTGCCAGCAGTTTATCAGCGGGAGGGTCCTACAATGAGCAGTTCTTC
CASSLSAGGSYNEQFF
>TRBV6-5|.|.|TRBJ1-2
TGTGCCAGCAGTTTGGAGCTCTACTATGGCTACACCTTC
CASSLELYYGYTF
>TRBV19|.|TRBD1|TRBJ1-2
TGTGCCAGTAGTGGCCGGGACAGGCTCCTCGATGGCTACACCTTC
CASSGRDRLLDGYTF
>TRBV6-5|.|TRBD2|TRBJ2-7
TGTGCCAGCAGTTTAGCGGGAGGTTTGGGCGAGCAGTACTTC
CASSLAGGLGEQYF
>TRBV9|.|TRBD2|TRBJ2-5
TGTGCCAGCAGCCCGGGGACTAGCGGGAGCGAGGAGACCCAGTACTTC
CASSPGTSGSEETQYF
>TRBV27|.|TRBD1|TRBJ1-3
TGTGCCAGCAGCCCGCGGACAGGGGGCCCTGGAAACACCATATATTTT
CASSPRTGGPGNTIYF
>TRBV28|.|TRBD2|TRBJ2-1
TGTGCCAGCACAGGGACTACCTACAATGAGCAGTTCTTC
CASTGTTYNEQFF
>TRBV3-1/TRBV3-2|.|TRBD1|TRBJ2-7
TGTGCCAGCAGCCAGCTGGGACAGGGGTCCTACGAGCAGTACTTC
CASSQLGQGSYEQYF
>TRBV18|.|TRBD1|TRBJ1-2
TGTGCCAGCTCACCTGGACAGGCCAAACCCCCCACCTTC
CASSPGQAKPPTF
>TRBV4-3|.|TRBD2|TRBJ2-7
TGCGCCAGCAGCCAAGATCTTGGCGGGAGCTCCTACGAGCAGTACTTC
CASSQDLGGSSYEQYF
>TRBV5-4|.|TRBD1|TRBJ1-6
TGTGCCAGCAGCGTCGACAGGGGAATGTGGTCACCCCTCCACTTT
CASSVDRGMWSPLHF
>TRBV2|.|.|TRBJ1-6
TGTGCCAGCAGTGGAGAGGGCGTGTTACAAAATTCACCCCTCCACTTT
CASSGEGVLQNSPLHF
>TRBV19|few|TRBD1|TRBJ1-3
TGTGCCAGTAGTCCACGGACAGGGCACTCTGGAAACACCATATATTTT
CASSPRTGHSGNTIYF
>TRBV5-4|.|.|TRBJ2-5
TGTGCCAGCAGCTTGGAAGCGCGGGAGACCCAGTACTTC
CASSLEARETQYF
>TRBV7-8|.|TRBD2|TRBJ2-3
TGTGCCAGCAGCAGGGGACTAGCCCCGGCGGATACGCAGTATTTT
CASSRGLAPADTQYF
>TRBV4-1|.|.|TRBJ1-5
TGCGCCAGCAGCCTAACCGTCGGGGGGCTAGGCAATCAGCCCCAGCATTTT
CASSLTVGGLGNQPQHF